The 31 T cell receptor beta chains reported below all come from one sample, sequenced in a study of regulatory T cells in long-lasting Graves disease. The time point was: persistent/refractory GD, antithyroid drugs over 5 years with positive TRAb. TCR sequences were obtained from RNA taken from PBMCs. Arm-PCR of CDR3 regions and iRepertoire HTBI primers were the basis on which TCR beta libraries were built. TCRdb fed the multiplex PCR reads into MiXCR, producing one record per CDR3 protein. Here the sample spans roughly 700,000 distinct CDR3 sequences, about 32% being singletons. The source was peripheral blood mononuclear cells (PBMCs), collected when the disease was refractory, from a patient treated with antithyroid drugs. These receptors originate from a female donor with Graves disease.

This clonotype appeared a few times. CDR3 region: CASQDRGNIQYF. As DNA, the CDR3 is TGTGCCTCTCAGGACCGGGGGAACATTCAGTACTTC. The chain combines TRBV7-9 with TRBJ2-4, with D perhaps TRBD2 (6 bases). The CDR3 extends over 12 amino acids. V dropped 11 bases and J dropped 7 bases, with 15 bases sitting between them. Per germline, CDR1 SEHNR and CDR2 FQNEAQ (reference sequence).

This clonotype has more than one count but fewer than ten. The V gene is TRBV18, the J gene TRBJ1-1; D uncertain. CDR1 and CDR2 (germline): KGHSH, LQKENI. Trimming cost V 6 bases and J 1 base, with 9 bases left between them. There are 13 residues in the CDR3. This CDR3 reads CASSPIPNTEAFF. The CDR3 bases are TGTGCCAGCTCGCCGATACCGAACACTGAAGCTTTCTTT. Looking up the rest from reference TRBV18 and TRBJ1-1 gives the full variable domain: NAGVMQNPRHLVRRRGQEARLRCSPMKGHSHVYWYRQLPEEGLKFMVYLQKENIIDESGMPKERFSAEFPKEGPSILRIQQVVRGDSAAYFCASSPIPNTEAFFGQGTRLTVV.

In its sample, this clonotype was seen a few times. This chain uses TRBV29-1 with TRBJ1-2, with TRBD1 as a possible D gene (5 bases). V gave up 7 bases and J gave up 8 bases, with 20 bases separating them. Germline V gene data show CDR1 as SQVTM and CDR2 as ANQGSEA. This CDR3 is built from 13 residues. The CDR3 spells CSAGNLGEEGYTF. The CDR3 DNA sequence: TGCAGCGCTGGGAATTTGGGGGAGGAGGGCTACACCTTC.

The gene calls are TRBV2 and TRBJ1-5, with 7 nucleotides matching TRBD1. V lost 7 bases and J lost 2; bases outside the gene matches: 8. CDR1 is SNHLY and CDR2 is FYNNEI in the germline V gene. The CDR3 covers 15 residues. The CDR3 loop is CASTREGGGNQPQHF. CDR3 bases: TGTGCCAGCACCAGGGAAGGGGGCGGCAATCAGCCCCAGCATTTT. The full variable domain, with the rest looked up from reference TRBV2 and TRBJ1-5, is EPEVTQTPSHQVTQMGQEVILRCVPISNHLYFYWYRQILGQKVEFLVSFYNNEISEKSEIFDDQFSVERPDGSNFTLKIRSTKLEDSAMYFCASTREGGGNQPQHFGDGTRLSIL.

V usage is TRBV29-1 and J usage is TRBJ1-2; 7 bases are a match to TRBD1. Germline CDR1 reads SQVTM; CDR2 reads ANQGSEA. The CDR3 totals 14 residues. With 0 bases clipped from V and 4 bases from J, the junction kept 5 bases outside the gene matches. CDR3 region: CSVEEWDSAYGYTF. The CDR3 DNA is TGCAGCGTTGAAGAATGGGACAGTGCCTATGGCTACACCTTC. Using reference TRBV29-1 and TRBJ1-2 for the parts outside the CDR3, the full variable domain is SAVISQKPSRDICQRGTSLTIQCQVDSQVTMMFWYRQQPGQSLTLIATANQGSEATYESGFVIDKFPISRPNLTFSTLTVSNMSPEDSSIYLCSVEEWDSAYGYTFGSGTRLTVV.

This clonotype was observed a single time. The chain joins TRBV6-5 to TRBJ2-2; D unresolved. CDR1 MNHEY and CDR2 SVGAGI come from the germline V gene. The CDR3 consists of 16 residues. V lost 2 bases and J 0 bases, leaving 10 bases between the germline ends. In nucleotides, the CDR3 is TGTGCCAGCAGTTACCTGGGGAAGACGAACACCGGGGAGCTGTTTTTT. It yields the protein CASSYLGKTNTGELFF.

This clonotype was picked up a small number of times. An end of the junction differs from the germline gene, which may be a read error. The chain employs TRBV18 and TRBJ1-1, with D hard to call. There are 14 residues in the CDR3. Looked up from germline, CDR1 is KGHSH and CDR2 is LQKENI. Written as DNA, the CDR3 is TGTGCCAGCTCACCACTAGCACAGAACACTGAAGCCTTCTTT. Encoded protein: CASSPLAQNTEAFF.

The rearrangement links TRBV5-4 to TRBJ1-4, with D possibly TRBD1 on 5 matching bases. This CDR3 has 14 amino acids. V dropped 1 base and J dropped 5 bases, with 9 bases sitting between them. Germline assignment: CDR1 SGHNT and CDR2 YYREEE (reference sequence). The CDR3 spells CASSLMGGNEKLFF. CDR3 DNA: TGTGCCAGCAGCTTGATGGGGGGGAATGAAAAACTGTTTTTT.

V usage is TRBV6-1 and J usage is TRBJ2-7; 9 bases agree with TRBD1. V lost 4 bases to trimming and J lost 5 bases; unmatched junction nucleotides: 9. Germline V gene lookup returns CDR1 MNHNS and CDR2 SASEGT. The CDR3 totals 15 residues. The CDR3 sequence: CASSAGQGNWHEQYF. The CDR3 nucleotides are TGTGCCAGCAGTGCAGGACAGGGGAACTGGCACGAGCAGTACTTC.

The sample holds many counts of this clonotype. The V gene is TRBV27, the J gene TRBJ1-1; TRBD1 might be the D (6 bases). The V and J ends lost 6 bases and 3 bases respectively, with 11 bases between them. The germline V gene encodes CDR1 MNHEY and CDR2 SMNVEV (reference sequence). This CDR3 is built from 13 residues. In DNA form, the CDR3 reads TGTGCCAGCAGCGTCGCAGGGGACACTGAAGCTTTCTTT. Protein: CASSVAGDTEAFF.

This clonotype was picked up a small number of times. The V and J genes are TRBV10-3 and TRBJ1-1; TRBD1 is a possible D gene (5 bases). V gave up 6 bases and J gave up 0 bases, with 17 bases separating them. CDR1 ENHRY and CDR2 SYGVKD come from the germline V gene. This CDR3 region has 16 residues. The CDR3 nucleotides are TGTGCCATCAGACCACGGGGGGGAGACGTGAACACTGAAGCTTTCTTT. Translating gives CAIRPRGGDVNTEAFF.

The V call is TRBV20-1, the J call TRBJ1-5, with 10 bases matching TRBD1. The CDR3 sequence is 16 residues long. V was clipped by 2 bases and J by 3 bases; unmatched bases: 7. Germline assignment: CDR1 DFQATT and CDR2 SNEGSKA (reference sequence). CDR3 sequence: CSARFPGQGFNQPQHF. CDR3 nucleotides: TGCAGTGCTAGATTTCCGGGACAGGGGTTCAATCAGCCCCAGCATTTT.

A note on this clonotype: A much larger clonotype is one base distant, so this may be a read error. V and J are TRBV6-1 and TRBJ2-7; D uncertain. Trimming took 5 bases from V and 0 from J, leaving 17 bases between them. Germline V gives CDR1 MNHNS, CDR2 SASEGT. This CDR3 has 16 residues. The CDR3 spells CASSTTRTFNSYEQYF. CDR3 nucleotides: TGTGCCAGCAGTACGACACGGACCTTTAACTCCTACGAGCAGTACTTC.

This clonotype was counted a few times. The V and J genes are TRBV10-3 and TRBJ2-2, with 7 positions matching TRBD2. Germline V gene sequence: CDR1 ENHRY, CDR2 SYGVKD. Trimming removed 11 bases from V and 4 bases from J; junction bases left unmatched: 10. The CDR3 contains 14 residues. The CDR3 sequence is CASTIGGSTGELFF. DNA of the CDR3: TGTGCCTCGACTATCGGGGGGTCCACCGGGGAGCTGTTTTTT.

This clonotype showed up just a few times. The rearrangement joins TRBV7-3 to TRBJ2-7; D not resolved. In germline, CDR1 is SGHTA, CDR2 FQGTGA. The CDR3 loop spans 12 amino acids. Trimming pared 7 bases from V and 5 bases from J, leaving 12 bases between. The CDR3 sequence is CASTRPLHEQYF. The CDR3 DNA is TGTGCCAGCACCCGACCTCTGCACGAGCAGTACTTC.

The V and J genes are TRBV5-1 and TRBJ2-2; the D gene is possibly TRBD1 (5 bases). Trimming took off 4 bases at V and 3 bases at J, with 13 bases between the two ends. The CDR3 runs to 15 residues. CDR1 and CDR2 (germline): SGHRS, YFSETQ. The CDR3 nucleotides are TGCGCCAGCAGCCTAATTGGACAAGACACCGGGGAGCTGTTTTTT. Its translation: CASSLIGQDTGELFF.

The chain joins TRBV19 to TRBJ1-3; D may be TRBD1 (5 bases). Per the germline V gene, CDR1 is LNHDA and CDR2 is SQIVND (reference sequence). The CDR3 sequence is 14 residues long. V gave up 9 bases and J gave up 0 bases, with 12 bases separating them. Written as DNA, the CDR3 is TGTGCCAGCGGACGAGGGGACTCTGGAAACACCATATATTTT. Its protein is CASGRGDSGNTIYF.

V usage is TRBV28 and J usage is TRBJ2-4; either TRBD1 or TRBD2 may fit D (6 bases each). This CDR3 has 16 amino acids. V lost 3 bases and J lost 0, with 12 bases in between. Germline loops: CDR1 MDHEN, CDR2 SYDVKM. The chain's CDR3 is CASSLGGYIAKNIQYF. DNA for the CDR3: TGTGCCAGCAGTTTGGGGGGCTACATAGCCAAAAACATTCAGTACTTC.

Only a few counts were recorded for this clonotype. This CDR3 is CASSSRPRDGSYSNQPQHF. CDR3 bases: TGTGCCAGCAGTTCCCGACCCAGGGACGGCAGTTATAGCAATCAGCCCCAGCATTTT. J is TRBJ1-5 and V is TRBV6-2 or TRBV6-3, with D possibly matching TRBD1 (5 bases). V dropped 4 bases and J dropped 0 bases, with 22 bases sitting between them. This CDR3 region has 19 residues. The germline V gene encodes CDR1 MNHEY and CDR2 SVGEGT.

Worth noting for this clonotype: A much larger clone differs from this one at a single base, so this may be a read error. No conserved phenylalanine or tryptophan is present at the end of the CDR3, so a read error is the likely explanation. The chain couples TRBV2 to TRBJ1-1, with a possible D match to TRBD1 (6 bases). V lost 3 bases, J lost 0 bases, and 11 bases lay in between. The CDR3 length is 15 residues. Germline assignment: CDR1 SNHLY and CDR2 FYNNEI. The CDR3 sequence is CASSEFQGMNTEAFL. The CDR3 region has the DNA TGTGCCAGCAGTGAGTTTCAGGGGATGAACACTGAAGCTTTCCTT.

This rearrangement joins TRBV12-3 or TRBV12-4 to TRBJ2-7; 9 bases agree with TRBD1. The CDR3 length is 15 residues. J lost 4 bases, V lost 5 bases, and 9 bases had no gene match. The CDR3 sequence is CASSPSPQGAYEQYF. CDR3 coding DNA: TGTGCCAGCAGTCCAAGCCCACAGGGGGCTTACGAGCAGTACTTC.

This clonotype was seen once. The genes are TRBV6-2 or TRBV6-3 and TRBJ2-7; 12 bases line up with TRBD2. Germline V gives CDR1 MNHEY, CDR2 SVGEGT. The CDR3 is 16 amino acids. V gave up 1 base and J gave up 6 bases; unmatched junction bases: 7. The DNA for the CDR3 is TGTGCCAGCAGTTACTTTCTAGCGGGAGGGTGCCCCGAGCAGTACTTC. It yields the protein CASSYFLAGGCPEQYF.

The V gene is TRBV20-1, the J gene TRBJ2-7, with TRBD1 matching over 10 bases. This CDR3 has 14 residues. Per the germline V gene, CDR1 is DFQATT and CDR2 is SNEGSKA (reference sequence). Trimming at V came to 2 bases and at J to 7 bases, leaving 8 bases not matched to a gene. The DNA of the CDR3 is TGCAGTGCTAGACGACCGACAGGGGGCGGGGAGCAGTACTTC. Its protein product is CSARRPTGGGEQYF.

The chain is built from TRBV29-1 and TRBJ2-2; 7 positions agree with TRBD2. The CDR3 is 13 amino acids. Per germline, CDR1 SQVTM and CDR2 ANQGSEA. After removal of 8 bases from V and 2 bases from J, the junction contained 5 bases not matched to a gene. CDR3 DNA: TGCAGCAAGAGGGAGGGTAACACCGGGGAGCTGTTTTTT. Translation gives CSKREGNTGELFF.

This clonotype was seen ten or more times. The rearrangement links TRBV7-8 to TRBJ1-1; the D gene is possibly TRBD1 (6 bases). Germline CDR1 is SGHVS and CDR2 is FQNEAQ. The CDR3 has 15 residues. Trimming removed 5 bases from V and 1 base from J, with 14 bases in between. Here the CDR3 DNA reads TGTGCCAGCAGCGAAGGGGGACGGAAGAACACTGAAGCTTTCTTT. This gives the protein CASSEGGRKNTEAFF.

The chain is built from TRBV29-1 and TRBJ1-4, with 9 bases fitting TRBD1. Looked up from germline, CDR1 is SQVTM and CDR2 is ANQGSEA. Germline trimming cut 7 bases from V and 6 bases from J; bases unmatched to any gene: 9. CDR3 length equals 14 residues. The DNA of the CDR3 is TGCAGCGCTGGGGAACAGGGGGCTTATGAAAAACTGTTTTTT. Translated, it gives CSAGEQGAYEKLFF.

The chain carries TRBV14 and TRBJ2-5, with D maybe TRBD2 (5 bases). Germline values: CDR1 SGHDN, CDR2 FVKESK. Trimming stripped 0 bases from V and 5 bases from J, with 7 bases between. The CDR3 length is 13 residues. CDR3: CASSQEWRETQYF. In DNA, the CDR3 is TGTGCCAGCAGCCAAGAATGGAGGGAGACCCAGTACTTC. Combining the CDR3 with reference TRBV14 and TRBJ2-5 gives the whole variable domain EAGVTQFPSHSVIEKGQTVTLRCDPISGHDNLYWYRRVMGKEIKFLLHFVKESKQDESGMPNNRFLAERTGGTYSTLKVQPAELEDSGVYFCASSQEWRETQYFGPGTRLLVL.

In its sample, this clonotype was seen many times. V usage is TRBV7-3 and J usage is TRBJ1-1; D gene ambiguous. V was clipped by 3 bases and J by 2 bases, with 7 bases between them. This CDR3 comprises 13 residues. CDR1 is SGHTA, CDR2 FQGTGA, per germline. In nucleotides, the CDR3 is TGTGCCAGCAGCTTCGACTCCAACACTGAAGCTTTCTTT. Its translation is CASSFDSNTEAFF.

This clonotype was observed a handful of times. The genes are TRBV28 and TRBJ1-6, with D tentatively TRBD1 (6 bases). Per germline, CDR1 MDHEN and CDR2 SYDVKM. The V gene lost 6 bases and the J gene lost 1 base, with 19 bases spanning the gap. CDR3 size: 18 residues. The CDR3 spells CASSRPRGARSYNSPLHF. The CDR3 coding sequence is TGTGCCAGCAGCCGACCCCGGGGGGCGCGGTCCTATAATTCACCCCTCCACTTT.

There are a few counts of this clonotype. The chain links TRBV5-1 to TRBJ2-7; 10 nucleotides align to TRBD2. The ends lost 0 bases at V and 0 bases at J; junction bases unmatched: 9. In germline, CDR1 is SGHRS, CDR2 YFSETQ. The CDR3 totals 18 residues. The CDR3 DNA follows: TGCGCCAGCAGCTTGGTCGGCTTAGCGGGAGGTGACTCCTACGAGCAGTACTTC. It translates to CASSLVGLAGGDSYEQYF.

The V gene is TRBV2, the J gene TRBJ2-2, with 9 bases that match TRBD2. Per the germline V gene, CDR1 is SNHLY and CDR2 is FYNNEI. With 6 bases clipped from V and 7 bases from J, the junction kept 9 bases outside the gene matches. The CDR3 is made up of 15 amino acids. The CDR3 spells CASSLLAGPIGELFF. The CDR3 nucleotides read TGTGCCAGCAGCCTTCTAGCGGGGCCCATCGGGGAGCTGTTTTTT. The variable domain in full, completed from reference TRBV2 and TRBJ2-2, reads EPEVTQTPSHQVTQMGQEVILRCVPISNHLYFYWYRQILGQKVEFLVSFYNNEISEKSEIFDDQFSVERPDGSNFTLKIRSTKLEDSAMYFCASSLLAGPIGELFFGEGSRLTVL.